The rows below give T cell receptor beta chains drawn from one sample of a study of identical twins. TCRdb used MiXCR to reprocess the 5' RACE reads, holding one entry per CDR3 protein. The sample lists fewer than 800,000 distinct CDR3 sequences; just over 7% were seen once. Separately, the same data were catalogued under a study of yellow fever vaccine responses in identical twins.

The sequencing input was PBMCs. The receptors originated from a woman between 18 and 29 years old in good health. CDR3s include the opening cysteine and the closing phenylalanine or tryptophan. The order of the fields is CDR3 length, D gene, J gene, clone size, V gene, CDR3 DNA, CDR3 protein. The D gene is left open where the match is weak. Part of the rows lack a size; the others show once, few, many or a class for expanded clones.

17	NA	TRBJ1-3	few	TRBV11-3	TGTGCCAGCAGCTCACCCTCCAGGGCGTACTCTGGAAACACCATATATTTT	CASSSPSRAYSGNTIYF
14	TRBD2	TRBJ2-1	many	TRBV28	TGTGCCAGCAGTTACAGCGGGGCCCGGGATGAGCAGTTCTTC	CASSYSGARDEQFF
16	NA	TRBJ2-1	NA	TRBV5-1	TGCGCCAGCAGCTTGGAACCGGGACTGTCCTACAATGAGCAGTTCTTC	CASSLEPGLSYNEQFF
15	TRBD1	TRBJ1-5	NA	TRBV20-1	TGCAGTGCCCCCGAGTCAGGGGGTATCAATCAGCCCCAGCATTTT	CSAPESGGINQPQHF
18	NA	TRBJ1-1	NA	TRBV6-1	TGTGCCAGCAGACAGCCTCACTCAGGGTACGTCCGGGACACTGAAGCTTTCTTT	CASRQPHSGYVRDTEAFF
14	TRBD2	TRBJ2-1	NA	TRBV20-1	TGCAGTGCTATCAGCGGGAGGGCCGGAAATGAGCAGTTCTTC	CSAISGRAGNEQFF
18	TRBD2	TRBJ2-1	few	TRBV5-5	TGTGCCAGCAGCGGAGGGGATTCACTAGCGGGCTCCTACAATGAGCAGTTCTTC	CASSGGDSLAGSYNEQFF
16	TRBD1	TRBJ1-1	NA	TRBV12-3/TRBV12-4	TGTGCCAGCAGGTCGAACAGGGGCGGGGGTTCAGGAGAAGCTTTCTTT	CASRSNRGGGSGEAFF
15	NA	TRBJ1-1	many	TRBV12-3/TRBV12-4	TGTGCCAGCAGTCCCCGGACGTCAATGGGTACTGAAGCTTTCTTT	CASSPRTSMGTEAFF
17	NA	TRBJ1-5	many	TRBV21-1	TGTGCCAGCAGCAAAGGAGTACAGGGGATGGACAATCAGCCCCAGCATTTT	CASSKGVQGMDNQPQHF
16	NA	TRBJ2-5	few	TRBV7-6	TGTGCCAGCAGCCGACTCCCACACCGCAACACGGAGACCCAGTACTTC	CASSRLPHRNTETQYF
15	NA	TRBJ2-1	few	TRBV7-2	TGTGCCAGCAGCTCAGGGCGGACTTCCTACAATGAGCAGTTCTTC	CASSSGRTSYNEQFF
14	NA	TRBJ1-1	few	TRBV6-5	TGTGCCAGCAGTTACTCTGGTATGAACACTGAAGCTTTCTTT	CASSYSGMNTEAFF
11	NA	TRBJ1-2	NA	TRBV6-5	TGTGCCAGCAGTGGCGGCTCGGGCTACACCTTC	CASSGGSGYTF
16	NA	TRBJ1-4	NA	TRBV19	TGTGCCAGTAGTCTCGTCAGACAGACGGTCCTTGAAAAACTGTTTTTT	CASSLVRQTVLEKLFF
15	TRBD1	TRBJ2-3	many	TRBV5-1	TGCGCCAGCAGCGGCGGACAGGGAGTTGCAGATACGCAGTATTTT	CASSGGQGVADTQYF
16	TRBD2	TRBJ2-1	once	TRBV6-1	TGTGCCAGCAGTCCCACTCGGTTAGCGGGAGGAAATGAGCAGTTCTTC	CASSPTRLAGGNEQFF
15	NA	TRBJ1-1	many	TRBV5-1	TGCGCCAGCAGCTTGGCCGATGGCCTCAACACTGAAGCTTTCTTT	CASSLADGLNTEAFF
14	NA	TRBJ2-3	many	TRBV18	TGTGCCAGCTCACCTGTCGGGATGTTCGATACGCAGTATTTT	CASSPVGMFDTQYF
15	NA	TRBJ2-4	few	TRBV10-1	TGCGCCAGCAGTGAGTCTGGACAGAACAAAAACATTCAGTACTTC	CASSESGQNKNIQYF
15	TRBD1	TRBJ1-2	few	TRBV28	TGTGCCAGCAGCTCCCATCCGGGACAGGTCAATGGCTACACCTTC	CASSSHPGQVNGYTF
15	NA	TRBJ2-2	few	TRBV5-1	TGCGCCAGCAGCTTGGACAGCGCTAATCGCGGGGAGCTGTTTTTT	CASSLDSANRGELFF
17	NA	TRBJ2-2	many	TRBV5-1	TGCGCCAGCAGCCCACGACAGCCGGGATATCCGGGCGGGGAGCTGTTTTTT	CASSPRQPGYPGGELFF
17	TRBD2	TRBJ2-1	NA	TRBV14	TGTGCCAGCAGCCGCCGACTAGCGGGAGGGATGTACAATGAGCAGTTCTTC	CASSRRLAGGMYNEQFF
15	NA	TRBJ1-5	NA	TRBV3-1	TGTGCCAGCAGCTCTAACGCAGCAGGGGTCCAGCCCCAGCATTTT	CASSSNAAGVQPQHF
14	NA	TRBJ2-5	few	TRBV6-5	TGTGCCAGCAGTTACGGGCAGGCCCAAGAGACCCAGTACTTC	CASSYGQAQETQYF
15	TRBD1	TRBJ1-2	many	TRBV10-3	TGTGCCACCTCAGGGGGCGATAGGGACAACTATGGCTACACCTTC	CATSGGDRDNYGYTF
11	NA	TRBJ2-3	many	TRBV29-1	TGCAGCGTTGAGAGGACAGATACGCAGTATTTT	CSVERTDTQYF
15	NA	TRBJ2-3	NA	TRBV20-1	TGCAGTGCTAGAGTTGCGGGGCTAGCTACAGATACGCAGTATTTT	CSARVAGLATDTQYF
16	NA	TRBJ1-1	many	TRBV5-5	TGTGCCAGCAGCTGGGCGGAGGGCCCCCCGAACACTGAAGCTTTCTTT	CASSWAEGPPNTEAFF
15	TRBD1	TRBJ1-1	NA	TRBV5-5	TGTGCCAGCAGTTATCAGACAGGGGCGGGCGCTGAAGCTTTCTTT	CASSYQTGAGAEAFF
12	TRBD1	TRBJ1-2	many	TRBV2	TGTGCCAGCAGCGTCGAACAGGGGAGACGCACCTTC	CASSVEQGRRTF
15	NA	TRBJ2-7	many	TRBV7-2	TGTGCCAGCAGCTTCGGTAGGACTACCTCCTACGAGCAGTACTTC	CASSFGRTTSYEQYF
17	NA	TRBJ1-3	NA	TRBV5-5	TGTGCCAGCAGCTTGTTTCAGTCAGGGTTTGTCGGAAACACCATATATTTT	CASSLFQSGFVGNTIYF
14	NA	TRBJ1-1	few	TRBV6-1	TGTGCCAGCAGTACCCCCGTCATGAACACTGAAGCTTTCTTT	CASSTPVMNTEAFF
18	TRBD1	TRBJ2-6	few	TRBV4-2	TGTGCCAGCAGCCACCTAACAGGGGAGAGCTCTGGGGCCAACGTCCTGACTTTC	CASSHLTGESSGANVLTF
16	TRBD1	TRBJ1-1	many	TRBV18	TGTGCCAGCTCACGGGACAGGGAGGGCCTGAACACTGAAGCTTTCTTT	CASSRDREGLNTEAFF
14	TRBD1	TRBJ1-4	NA	TRBV28	TGTGCCAGCAGCCTGGACAGGGCGGATGAAAAACTGTTTTTT	CASSLDRADEKLFF
11	NA	TRBJ1-1	many	TRBV29-1	TGCAGCGTACAGGGTGGCACTGAAGCTTTCTTT	CSVQGGTEAFF
12	NA	TRBJ1-6	NA	TRBV20-1	TGCAGTGCGCCGGGGGCGCATTCACCCCTCCACTTT	CSAPGAHSPLHF
15	NA	TRBJ2-5	NA	TRBV12-3/TRBV12-4	TGTGCCAGCAGTTCAGCGGTCGCTAGGGGCAAGACCCAGTACTTC	CASSSAVARGKTQYF
17	TRBD2	TRBJ2-1	many	TRBV5-1	TGCGCCAGCAGCTTAACCTCGCCACTAGCGGGAGTTAATGAGCAGTTCTTC	CASSLTSPLAGVNEQFF
16	NA	TRBJ1-4	few	TRBV15	TGTGCCACCAGCAGAACCTTAGGGGCAACTAATGAAAAACTGTTTTTT	CATSRTLGATNEKLFF
17	TRBD2	TRBJ2-5	many	TRBV20-1	TGCAGTGCTAGAGATGCGTTGGTAGCGGGAGCGCTCGAGACCCAGTACTTC	CSARDALVAGALETQYF
14	TRBD2	TRBJ2-3	many	TRBV20-1	TGCAGTGCAGGACTAGCGGGGGGCACAGATACGCAGTATTTT	CSAGLAGGTDTQYF
15	TRBD2	TRBJ2-1	few	TRBV3-1	TGTGCCAGCAGCCAAGGACCTAGCGGACACAATGAGCAGTTCTTC	CASSQGPSGHNEQFF
16	NA	TRBJ2-2	many	TRBV3-1	TGTGCCAGCAGCCAAGTTGTCGGAATTAACACCGGGGAGCTGTTTTTT	CASSQVVGINTGELFF
17	NA	TRBJ2-1	few	TRBV5-8	TGTGCCAGCGGGGACCTGCCCCTCGGGACTCCGGGGAATGAGCAGTTCTTC	CASGDLPLGTPGNEQFF